This passage covers 7 T cell receptor beta chains from one sample sequenced in a study of OX40 agonist ivuxolimab in advanced cancers. The protocol used for the library was the immunoSEQ multiplex PCR assay. TCRdb re-hosts the immuneACCESS table, in-frame sequences only. Its copies lack some clones; in the studies checked, an unresolved V gene accounts for under half of them, and the cause for the rest is not known. The sample table contains approximately 79,000 clones; only one count was recorded for around 92% of them. Clones ranked in the top ten supply about 8.6% of the sample. Material: CD4+ or CD8+ T cells sorted from blood, obtained in a trial of the OX40 agonist ivuxolimab. The receptors here all came from an adult with an advanced solid tumor such as melanoma, head and neck, liver or kidney cancer.

V is TRBV14 and J is TRBJ1-3; tentatively, D is TRBD1 (5 bases). Trimming removed 4 bases at V and 2 bases at J, with 21 bases between. The CDR3 runs 18 residues. The germline CDR1 and CDR2 sequences are SGHDN and FVKESK. CDR3: CASSPTDPGVLPGNTIYF. Here the CDR3 DNA reads TGTGCCAGCAGCCCGACAGATCCTGGTGTCTTGCCTGGAAACACCATATATTTT. The entire variable domain, with the rest obtained from reference TRBV14 and TRBJ1-3, is as follows: EAGVTQFPSHSVIEKGQTVTLRCDPISGHDNLYWYRRVMGKEIKFLLHFVKESKQDESGMPNNRFLAERTGGTYSTLKVQPAELEDSGVYFCASSPTDPGVLPGNTIYFGEGSWLTVV.

The V and J genes are TRBV5-1 and TRBJ2-1; D gene uncertain. The germline CDR1 and CDR2 sequences are SGHRS and YFSETQ. The V and J ends lost 4 bases and 9 bases respectively, with 11 bases between them. This CDR3 is 12 amino acids long. CDR3 protein: CASSLMGGEQFF. The CDR3 nucleotides read TGCGCCAGCAGCCTGATGGGCGGTGAGCAGTTCTTC.

The rearrangement joins TRBV5-1 to TRBJ1-1; D not resolved. Germline V gene data show CDR1 as SGHRS and CDR2 as YFSETQ. The V end was cut by 2 bases, the J end by 2 bases, with 10 bases between. There are 14 residues in the CDR3. CDR3 DNA sequence: TGCGCCAGCAGCTTCCGGACGGCAAACACTGAAGCTTTCTTT. Translation: CASSFRTANTEAFF. Supplemented by reference TRBV5-1 and TRBJ1-1, the full variable domain reads KAGVTQTPRYLIKTRGQQVTLSCSPISGHRSVSWYQQTPGQGLQFLFEYFSETQRNKGNFPGRFSGRQFSNSRSEMNVSTLELGDSALYLCASSFRTANTEAFFGQGTRLTVV.

The chain links TRBV27 to TRBJ1-4; 9 bases line up with TRBD1. The germline V gene encodes CDR1 MNHEY and CDR2 SMNVEV (reference sequence). Unmatched junction bases numbered 4, after V lost 1 base and J lost 4 bases. There are 16 residues in the CDR3. CDR3 sequence (DNA): TGTGCCAGCAGTTTATTATGGACAGGGGATAATGAAAAACTGTTTTTT. It is translated as CASSLLWTGDNEKLFF.

The CDR3 DNA reads TGTGCCAGCAGTGAGCGGGAGGAAACCGGGGAGCTGTTTTTT. Translated, it gives CASSEREETGELFF. The V call is TRBV6-5, the J call TRBJ2-2, with 9 bases aligning to TRBD2. V lost 5 bases, J lost 5 bases, and 3 bases stayed unmatched. Germline CDR1 MNHEY, CDR2 SVGAGI. The CDR3 contains 14 residues.

The rearrangement uses TRBV27 and TRBJ1-2, with D perhaps TRBD1 (6 bases). The CDR3 covers 15 residues. Germline CDR1 and CDR2: MNHEY and SMNVEV (reference sequence). The V end lost 0 bases, the J end lost 2 bases, and 10 bases lay between the germline ends. CDR3 bases: TGTGCCAGCAGTTTATCGAGAGACAGGAACTATGGCTACACCTTC. Translating gives CASSLSRDRNYGYTF.

The chain links TRBV6-6 to TRBJ1-5; 7 bases are a match to TRBD1. CDR3 length equals 15 residues. The germline V gene has CDR1 MNHNY and CDR2 SVGAGI (reference sequence). The trim removed 2 bases at V and 1 base at J, leaving 2 bases unmatched. This CDR3 is CASSYPGQSNQPQHF. DNA of the CDR3: TGTGCCAGCAGTTACCCGGGACAGAGCAATCAGCCCCAGCATTTT.